This TCR beta chain comes out of a study of chemoradiotherapy in HPV16-positive cancers. Study overall: Functional T-cell assays on a couple of HPV16-positive patients' cells defined candidate HPV-specific clones and common TCR motifs. Study-level points and caveats: HPV-specific T cells were functionally defined from only two HPV16-positive patients. Better recurrence-free survival went with HPV-responsive T-cell expansion in HPV16-positive patients.

As concerns this clone: Antigen specificity is unknown.

The V and J ends lost 1 base and 3 bases respectively, with 19 bases between them. This CDR3 region has 19 residues. From germline, CDR1 is MGHRA and CDR2 YSYEKL. Produced via immunoSEQ multiplex PCR; TCRdb's table is partial and in-frame only. This table has 1,700 or so clones, approximately 94% appearing once. The sequence was collected from a human donor with HPV-associated anogenital cancer. Sample: tumor tissue, taken from a patient who underwent chemoradiotherapy. The rearrangement uses TRBV4-1 and TRBJ1-6; tentatively, D is TRBD1 (6 bases). In DNA, the CDR3 is TGCGCCAGCAGCCAAGGGGCCGGTAGGGGGACCGTCTATAATTCACCCCTCCACTTT. Protein sequence: CASSQGAGRGTVYNSPLHF.